The clone carrying this T cell receptor (beta chain) was seen a single time. The sample is drawn from a study of cytomegalovirus exposure and HLA in healthy donors. The PCR had 60 Vbeta and 13 Jbeta primers. TCRdb's table, derived via immunoSEQ multiplex PCR, lists solely in-frame clones and lacks some. The sample holds more than 90,000 clones, roughly 78% seen once. V was trimmed by 2 bases and J by 1 base, leaving 11 bases between them. There are 15 residues in the CDR3. Germline V gives CDR1 SGHDN, CDR2 FVKESK. This chain uses TRBV14 with TRBJ1-2; possible D gene TRBD1, 6 bases. This clonotype was obtained from a woman aged 55-69 years in good health and CMV-seronegative. Sequenced material: PBMCs. The CDR3 nucleotides read TGTGCCAGCAGCCAAAACCGGGACAATAACTATGGCTACACCTTC. Protein: CASSQNRDNNYGYTF.